A selection of T cell receptor beta chains follows, all from one sample in a study of blood T cell repertoires in COVID-19. Here immunoSEQ multiplex PCR was the method, and the copy in TCRdb shows in-frame clones only, minus some. The sample consists of tens of thousands of clones, about 85% of them appearing once. The specimen was peripheral blood. These receptor sequences come from a man aged 65 to 79 with COVID-19, enrolled during active disease. The CDR3 runs from the conserved cysteine through the conserved F or W. A D gene is named only where the DNA matches it firmly. Only part of the rows carry a size: once, few, many, or a class if the clone is expanded.

V	J	size	D	DNA	CDR3
TRBV28	TRBJ2-4	-	-	TGTGCCAGCAGAGGAGTCGGGTTGGACATTCAGTACTTC	CASRGVGLDIQYF
TRBV2	TRBJ2-1	few	TRBD1	TGTGCCAGCAGTGAAGGAAGACAGGGCCCCTACAATGAGCAGTTCTTC	CASSEGRQGPYNEQFF
TRBV29-1	TRBJ2-7	-	-	TGCAGCGTTGAAGATAATTACGAGCAGTACTTC	CSVEDNYEQYF
TRBV18	TRBJ1-1	-	-	TGTGCCAGCTCACCGCAGGGAACTGAAGCTTTCTTT	CASSPQGTEAFF
TRBV28	TRBJ1-1	-	-	TGTGCCAGCAGTACACCGAACACTGAAGCTTTCTTT	CASSTPNTEAFF
TRBV5-1	TRBJ2-7	-	-	TGCGCCAGCAGCTTGGAGGACTCCCTCCCGCCCTACGAGCAGTACTTC	CASSLEDSLPPYEQYF
TRBV19	TRBJ2-1	-	TRBD2	TGTGCCAGCGGTGCAACTAGCGGCTCCTACAATGAGCAGTTCTTC	CASGATSGSYNEQFF
TRBV10-3	TRBJ1-4	-	-	TGTGCCATCAGTGACCCTACAGCAACTAATGAAAAACTGTTTTTT	CAISDPTATNEKLFF
TRBV4-3	TRBJ2-1	-	TRBD2	TGCGCCAGCAGCCAAGAAACTAGCGGGCTCTCCTACAATGAGCAGTTCTTC	CASSQETSGLSYNEQFF
TRBV25-1	TRBJ2-5	-	-	TGTGCCAGCAGTGAGGACAGCCAAGAGACCCAGTACTTC	CASSEDSQETQYF
TRBV7-9	TRBJ2-3	-	TRBD2	TGTGCCAGCCAGGGGCTAGCGGGAGGGGCAGATACGCAGTATTTT	CASQGLAGGADTQYF
TRBV7-9	TRBJ2-7	-	TRBD1	TGTGCCAGCAGCCCTAGGGACAGGAGCTCCTACGAGCAGTACTTC	CASSPRDRSSYEQYF
TRBV28	TRBJ1-4	-	TRBD1	TGTGCCAGCAGCCACTACCCCTTGACAGGGAATGAAAAACTGTTTTTT	CASSHYPLTGNEKLFF
TRBV7-8	TRBJ1-3	-	-	TGTGCCAGCAGTCTTCGCAGGGTAACTCCGGGAAACACCATATATTTT	CASSLRRVTPGNTIYF
TRBV7-2	TRBJ1-5	once	-	TGTGCCAGCAGCTTAGAGGCAGGGTTGGGCAATCAGCCCCAGCATTTT	CASSLEAGLGNQPQHF
TRBV7-9	TRBJ1-1	-	TRBD1	TGTGCCAGCAGTCGGGACAGATCGAACACTGAAGCTTTCTTT	CASSRDRSNTEAFF
TRBV30	TRBJ1-5	few	-	TGTGCCTGGAGGCCCCCGGGGGGAAGGGATCAGCCCCAGCATTTT	CAWRPPGGRDQPQHF
TRBV5-6	TRBJ2-5	-	-	TGTGCCAGCAGCTTGTATCGGGGGAGGAGGCTTCAGTTGGAGACCCAGTACTTC	CASSLYRGRRLQLETQYF
TRBV4-1	TRBJ2-3	-	TRBD2	TGCGCCAGCAGCCCTCAGGCGGGAGTGAGGTGGACAGATACGCAGTATTTT	CASSPQAGVRWTDTQYF
TRBV27	TRBJ1-2	-	TRBD1	TGTGCCAGCAGTTCGGGACAGGGCACATATGGCTACACCTTC	CASSSGQGTYGYTF
TRBV19	TRBJ2-2	-	TRBD1	TGTGCCAGTAGTAGGACAGGAGACACCGGGGAGCTGTTTTTT	CASSRTGDTGELFF
TRBV7-8	TRBJ2-3	-	TRBD2	TGTGCCAGCAGCTCCCTCGCGGGAGGTCGGGGAGGTACGCAGTATTTT	CASSSLAGGRGGTQYF
TRBV7-9	TRBJ2-1	-	TRBD2	TGTGCCAGCAGCTCTAGCGGGAGGGCCTTGAATGAGCAGTTCTTC	CASSSSGRALNEQFF
TRBV7-2	TRBJ2-7	once	TRBD2	TGTGCCAGCAGCCCACAACTACTAGCGCCTACCTACGAGCAGTACTTC	CASSPQLLAPTYEQYF
TRBV5-1	TRBJ1-1	-	-	TGCGCCAGCAGCTTGGATACAGGTTCAGTTGAAGCTTTCTTT	CASSLDTGSVEAFF